These T cell receptor beta chains were read from a single sample in a study of cytomegalovirus exposure and HLA in healthy donors. Here immunoSEQ multiplex PCR was the method, and the copy in TCRdb shows in-frame clones only, minus some. Among some 100,000 clones, just under 70% were seen once, and the ten largest hold approximately 5.4%. The specimen was PBMCs. The receptors were sampled from a woman in her 70s in good health and CMV-seropositive. CDR3s include the opening cysteine and the closing phenylalanine or tryptophan. D genes are given only for firm matches. The size of a clone is reported for some rows only, either as once, few or many, or as a class for expanded clones.

-	TRBV29-1	-	TRBJ2-3	CSVVVPGLSTDTQYF	TGCAGCGTTGTGGTTCCGGGACTTAGTACAGATACGCAGTATTTT
few	TRBV19	-	TRBJ1-1	CASSIEVGNTEAFF	TGTGCCAGTAGTATTGAGGTGGGGAACACTGAAGCTTTCTTT
-	TRBV27	-	TRBJ1-3	CASSAGQLGNTIYF	TGTGCCAGCAGTGCCGGACAGTTAGGAAACACCATATATTTT
-	TRBV5-1	-	TRBJ2-6	CASSLSPVPSGANVLTF	TGCGCCAGCAGCTTGTCCCCTGTCCCTTCTGGGGCCAACGTCCTGACTTTC
-	TRBV6-6	TRBD1	TRBJ1-5	CASSYLGQGSNQPQHF	TGTGCCAGCAGTTACCTGGGACAGGGTAGCAATCAGCCCCAGCATTTT
-	TRBV27	-	TRBJ1-2	CASSLSPTRTNYGYTF	TGTGCCAGCAGTTTATCCCCGACAAGAACTAACTATGGCTACACCTTC
-	TRBV6-6	TRBD1	TRBJ1-2	CASSYGQGPANYGYTF	TGTGCCAGCAGTTACGGACAGGGCCCAGCTAACTATGGCTACACCTTC
-	TRBV27	-	TRBJ2-7	CASRQGVQGYEQYF	TGTGCCAGCAGACAAGGTGTACAGGGTTACGAGCAGTACTTC
-	TRBV10-1	TRBD2	TRBJ2-1	CASSEPQAGVNEQFF	TGCGCCAGCAGTGAGCCACAGGCGGGGGTTAATGAGCAGTTCTTC
-	TRBV12-5	-	TRBJ2-6	CASGLVVGATPSLAF	TGTGCTAGTGGTTTGGTAGTAGGGGCCACCCCCTCTCTGGCTTTC